This TCR beta chain was sequenced in a study of blood T cell repertoires in COVID-19. The wider study: Sites in the United States, Italy and Spain provided acute and convalescent COVID-19 samples. From T cells, B-cell-depleted T cells, or PBMCs came the material, which was cDNA or gDNA.

CDR3 length: 16 residues. Trimming removed 4 bases at V and 0 bases at J, with 16 bases between. The germline V gene has CDR1 SGHNT and CDR2 YYREEE (reference sequence). Authors' processing steps: Scientists estimated how many nucleated cells there were by amplifying reference gene primers. Libraries were prepared by immunoSEQ multiplex PCR; TCRdb keeps only in-frame clonotypes and omits some of them. V and J calls and clone size follow that table, whereas D and trimming were derived from the DNA. The profile shows 200,000 to 300,000 clones, approximately 83% of them singletons. This clonotype was sampled from a woman under 40 who had recovered from COVID-19. Sequencing was carried out using peripheral blood. The chain uses TRBV5-4 and TRBJ1-2, with a possible D match to TRBD1 (6 bases). The CDR3 spells CASSPGGRDSNYGYTF. The CDR3 DNA sequence: TGTGCCAGCAGCCCCGGGGGGCGAGACTCTAACTATGGCTACACCTTC.